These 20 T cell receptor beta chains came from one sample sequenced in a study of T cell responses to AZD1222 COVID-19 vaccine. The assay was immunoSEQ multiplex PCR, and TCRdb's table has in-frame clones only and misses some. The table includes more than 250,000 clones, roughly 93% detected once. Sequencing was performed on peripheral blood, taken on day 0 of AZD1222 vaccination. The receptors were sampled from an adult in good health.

The CDR3 loop reads CASASSGSSYEQYF. The DNA for the CDR3 is TGTGCCAGCGCCTCTAGCGGGAGTTCCTACGAGCAGTACTTC. The V and J genes are TRBV5-6 and TRBJ2-7; 10 positions agree with TRBD2. The V gene's germline CDR1 is SGHDT and CDR2 YYEEEE. V dropped 7 bases and J dropped 1; count of bases not matched to a gene: 5. The CDR3 has 14 amino acids.

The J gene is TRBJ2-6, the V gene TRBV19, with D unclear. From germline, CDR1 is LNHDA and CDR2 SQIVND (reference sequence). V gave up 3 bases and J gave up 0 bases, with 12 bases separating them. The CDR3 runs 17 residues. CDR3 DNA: TGTGCCAGTAGTATTCACACGACAAACTCTGGGGCCAACGTCCTGACTTTC. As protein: CASSIHTTNSGANVLTF.

CDR3 nucleotides: TGTGCCAGCAGCTTTGGGACAGGCCGGGGAGAGACCCAGTACTTC. Encoded protein: CASSFGTGRGETQYF. This chain connects TRBV28 to TRBJ2-5; 8 bases are a match to TRBD1. This CDR3 is built from 15 residues. The V gene end was trimmed by 6 bases and the J gene end by 4 bases; junction bases not matched to a gene: 10. Germline V gives CDR1 MDHEN, CDR2 SYDVKM. Combining the CDR3 with reference TRBV28 and TRBJ2-5 gives the whole variable domain DVKVTQSSRYLVKRTGEKVFLECVQDMDHENMFWYRQDPGLGLRLIYFSYDVKMKEKGDIPEGYSVSREKKERFSLILESASTNQTSMYLCASSFGTGRGETQYFGPGTRLLVL.

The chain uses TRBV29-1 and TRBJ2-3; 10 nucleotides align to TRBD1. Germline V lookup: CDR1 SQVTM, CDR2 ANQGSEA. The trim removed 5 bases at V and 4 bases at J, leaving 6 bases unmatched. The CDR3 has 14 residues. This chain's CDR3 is CSVRQGALPDTQYF. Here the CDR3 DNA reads TGCAGCGTTCGACAGGGGGCGCTCCCAGATACGCAGTATTTT.

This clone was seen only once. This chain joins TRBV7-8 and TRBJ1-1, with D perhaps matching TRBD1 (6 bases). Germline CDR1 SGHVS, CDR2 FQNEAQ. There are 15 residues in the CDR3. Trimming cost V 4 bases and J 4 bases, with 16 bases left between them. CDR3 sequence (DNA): TGTGCCAGCAGCTACCGGGGGCGGGGGTTCACTGAAGCTTTCTTT. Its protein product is CASSYRGRGFTEAFF.

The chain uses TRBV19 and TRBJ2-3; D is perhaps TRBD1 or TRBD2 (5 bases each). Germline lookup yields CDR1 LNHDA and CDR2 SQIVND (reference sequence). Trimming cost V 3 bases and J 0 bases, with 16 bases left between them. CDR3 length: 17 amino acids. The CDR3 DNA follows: TGTGCCAGTAGTATCATCGGGACGGAAATTAGCACAGATACGCAGTATTTT. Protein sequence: CASSIIGTEISTDTQYF.

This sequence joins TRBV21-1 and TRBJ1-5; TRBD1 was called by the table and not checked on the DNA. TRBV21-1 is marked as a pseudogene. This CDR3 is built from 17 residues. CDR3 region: CASSKLRDRYSNQPQHF. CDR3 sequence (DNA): TGTGCCAGCAGCAAATTACGGGACAGATATAGCAATCAGCCCCAGCATTTT.

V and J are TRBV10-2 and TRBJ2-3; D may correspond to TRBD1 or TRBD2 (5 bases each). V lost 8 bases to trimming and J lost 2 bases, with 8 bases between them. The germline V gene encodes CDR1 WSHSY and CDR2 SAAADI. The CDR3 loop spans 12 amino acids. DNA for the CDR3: TGCGCCAGCCTCGGGGCCACAGATACGCAGTATTTT. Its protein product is CASLGATDTQYF.

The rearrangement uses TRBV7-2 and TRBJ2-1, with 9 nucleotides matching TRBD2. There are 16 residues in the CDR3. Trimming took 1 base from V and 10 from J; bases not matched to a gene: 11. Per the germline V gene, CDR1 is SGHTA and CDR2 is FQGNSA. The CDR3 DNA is TGTGCCAGCAGCTTAGTAGGTAGCGGGAGAGTAGGGGAGCAGTTCTTC. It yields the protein CASSLVGSGRVGEQFF.

The CDR3 coding sequence is TGTGCCAGCAGCAAGGGACAGGGAGACACTGAAGCTTTCTTT. Its translation is CASSKGQGDTEAFF. The chain carries TRBV5-6 and TRBJ1-1; TRBD1 agrees at 9 bases. V dropped 4 bases and J dropped 3; count of bases not matched to a gene: 4. This CDR3 region has 14 residues. Per germline, CDR1 SGHDT and CDR2 YYEEEE. The complete variable domain, with remaining parts taken from reference TRBV5-6 and TRBJ1-1, reads DAGVTQSPTHLIKTRGQQVTLRCSPKSGHDTVSWYQQALGQGPQFIFQYYEEEERQRGNFPDRFSGHQFPNYSSELNVNALLLGDSALYLCASSKGQGDTEAFFGQGTRLTVV.

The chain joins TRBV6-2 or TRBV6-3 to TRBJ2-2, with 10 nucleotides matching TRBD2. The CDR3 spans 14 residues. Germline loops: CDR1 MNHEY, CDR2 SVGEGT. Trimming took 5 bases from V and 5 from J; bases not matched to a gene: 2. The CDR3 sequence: CASSSGRETGELFF. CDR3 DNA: TGTGCCAGCAGTAGCGGGAGGGAAACCGGGGAGCTGTTTTTT.

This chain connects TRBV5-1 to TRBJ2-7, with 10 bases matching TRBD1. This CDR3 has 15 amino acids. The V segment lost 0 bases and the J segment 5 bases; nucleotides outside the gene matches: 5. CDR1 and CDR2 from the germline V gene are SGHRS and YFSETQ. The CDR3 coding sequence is TGCGCCAGCAGCTTGGCTGGGGACAGGGGCCACGAGCAGTACTTC. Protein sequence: CASSLAGDRGHEQYF.

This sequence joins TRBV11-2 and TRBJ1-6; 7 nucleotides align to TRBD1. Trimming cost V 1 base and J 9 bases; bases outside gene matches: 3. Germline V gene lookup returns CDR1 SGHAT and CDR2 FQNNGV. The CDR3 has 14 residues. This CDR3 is CASSLGQGVSPLHF. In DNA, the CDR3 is TGTGCCAGCAGCTTAGGACAGGGAGTTTCACCCCTCCACTTT.

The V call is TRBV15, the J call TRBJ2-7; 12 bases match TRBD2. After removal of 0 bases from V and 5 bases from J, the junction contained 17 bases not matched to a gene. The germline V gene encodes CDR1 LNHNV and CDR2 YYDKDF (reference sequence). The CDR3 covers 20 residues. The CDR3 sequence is CATSRDLQWASGGAWDEQYF. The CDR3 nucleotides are TGTGCCACCAGCAGAGATTTGCAATGGGCTAGCGGGGGGGCTTGGGACGAGCAGTACTTC. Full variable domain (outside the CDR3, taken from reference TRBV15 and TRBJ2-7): DAMVIQNPRYQVTQFGKPVTLSCSQTLNHNVMYWYQQKSSQAPKLLFHYYDKDFNNEADTPDNFQSRRPNTSFCFLDIRSPGLGDTAMYLCATSRDLQWASGGAWDEQYFGPGTRLTVT.

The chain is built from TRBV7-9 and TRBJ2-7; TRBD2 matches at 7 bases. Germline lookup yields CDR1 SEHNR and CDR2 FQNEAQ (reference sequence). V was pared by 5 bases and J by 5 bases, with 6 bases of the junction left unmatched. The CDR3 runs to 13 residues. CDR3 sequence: CASSPAGVNEQYF. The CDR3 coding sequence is TGTGCCAGCAGCCCTGCGGGGGTAAACGAGCAGTACTTC.

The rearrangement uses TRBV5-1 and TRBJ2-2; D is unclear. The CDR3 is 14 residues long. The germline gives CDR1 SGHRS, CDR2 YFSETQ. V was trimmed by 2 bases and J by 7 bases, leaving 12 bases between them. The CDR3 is CASSFPSDGGELFF. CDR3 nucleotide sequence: TGCGCCAGCAGCTTCCCCTCCGACGGCGGGGAGCTGTTTTTT.

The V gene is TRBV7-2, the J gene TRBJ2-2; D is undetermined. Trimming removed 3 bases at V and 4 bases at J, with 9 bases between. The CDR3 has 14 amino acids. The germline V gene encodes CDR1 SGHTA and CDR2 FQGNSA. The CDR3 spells CASSFLSRTGELFF. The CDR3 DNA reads TGTGCCAGCAGCTTCCTAAGCCGCACCGGGGAGCTGTTTTTT.

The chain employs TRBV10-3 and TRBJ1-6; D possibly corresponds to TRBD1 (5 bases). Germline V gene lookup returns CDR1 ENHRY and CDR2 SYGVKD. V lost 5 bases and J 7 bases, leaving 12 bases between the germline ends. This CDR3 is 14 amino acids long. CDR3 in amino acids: CAISPPGVNSPLHF. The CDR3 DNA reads TGTGCCATCAGTCCGCCGGGGGTAAATTCACCCCTCCACTTT.

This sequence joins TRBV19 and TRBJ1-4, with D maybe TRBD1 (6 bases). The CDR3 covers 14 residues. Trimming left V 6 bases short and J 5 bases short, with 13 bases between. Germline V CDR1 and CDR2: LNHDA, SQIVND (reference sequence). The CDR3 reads CASSKTGANEKLFF. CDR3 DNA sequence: TGTGCCAGTAGCAAGACAGGCGCGAATGAAAAACTGTTTTTT.

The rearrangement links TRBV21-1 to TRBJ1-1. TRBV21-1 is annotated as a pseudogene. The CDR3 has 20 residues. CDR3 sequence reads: CASSKEAPPERNGKNTEAFF. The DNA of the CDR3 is TGTGCCAGCAGCAAAGAAGCCCCCCCGGAGAGGAACGGGAAGAACACTGAAGCTTTCTTT.